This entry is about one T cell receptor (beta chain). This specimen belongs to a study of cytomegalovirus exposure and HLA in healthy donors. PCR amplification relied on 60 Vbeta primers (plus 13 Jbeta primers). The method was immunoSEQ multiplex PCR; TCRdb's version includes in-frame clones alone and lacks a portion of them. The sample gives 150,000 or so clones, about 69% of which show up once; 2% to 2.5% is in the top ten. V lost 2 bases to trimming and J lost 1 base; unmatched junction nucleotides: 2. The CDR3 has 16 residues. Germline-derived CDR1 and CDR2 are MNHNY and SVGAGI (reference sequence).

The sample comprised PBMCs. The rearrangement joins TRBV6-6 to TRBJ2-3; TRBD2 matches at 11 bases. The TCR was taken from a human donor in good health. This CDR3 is CASSYGLAGGTDTQYF. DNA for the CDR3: TGTGCCAGCAGTTACGGACTAGCGGGTGGCACAGATACGCAGTATTTT.